The clone carrying this T cell receptor beta chain was counted many times. The data derive from a study of T cells in Graves' hyperthyroidism and ophthalmopathy. CDR1 is SNHLY, CDR2 FYNNEI, per germline. This CDR3 contains 12 residues. The V end was cut by 4 bases, the J end by 5 bases, with 9 bases between. It was RNA transcripts that yielded the amplified TCR beta CDR3 regions. A set of HTBI primers served as the primers for a first-round RT-PCR of the TCR CDR3. MiXCR, run by TCRdb on the multiplex PCR reads, gives a single entry per CDR3 protein. The table has fewer than 750,000 distinct CDR3 sequences, roughly 14% seen once.

This chain connects TRBV2 to TRBJ2-7, with D perhaps matching TRBD1 (6 bases). The source of this sequence is a woman aged 40 to 50 with Graves' ophthalmopathy. Input material: blood. CDR3 sequence reads: CASSVGAHEQYF. CDR3 nucleotides: TGTGCCAGCAGTGTGGGGGCCCACGAGCAGTACTTC.